This T cell receptor beta chain is drawn from a study of T cells after yellow fever vaccination. Whole-study findings and limits: Clonotypes appearing in both CD4 and CD8 compartments existed, and their share was small. Clones from primary vaccination mostly reappeared after the booster (96% CD4, about 88% CD8).

This CDR3 comprises 16 residues. V was clipped by 4 bases and J by 3 bases; unmatched bases: 10. CDR1 and CDR2 (germline): SEHNR, FQNEAQ (reference sequence). TCRdb analysed the 5' RACE reads with MiXCR anew, one entry per CDR3 protein. The data show some 600,000 distinct CDR3 sequences, roughly an eighth seen once. This clonotype came up once. The antigen is not known. V and J are TRBV7-9 and TRBJ1-1, with 8 bases matching TRBD1. The sequencing used PBMCs, collected on the day of the yellow fever booster vaccination. The clonotype was recovered from a young man who received the YFV17D yellow fever vaccine. The CDR3 nucleotides are TGTGCCAGCAGCTCCGGGCAGGGGGCGCCGGACACTGAAGCTTTCTTT. Protein sequence: CASSSGQGAPDTEAFF. Variable domain in full (rest from reference TRBV7-9 and TRBJ1-1): DTGVSQNPRHKITKRGQNVTFRCDPISEHNRLYWYRQTLGQGPEFLTYFQNEAQLEKSRLLSDRFSAERPKGSFSTLEIQRTEQGDSAMYLCASSSGQGAPDTEAFFGQGTRLTVV.